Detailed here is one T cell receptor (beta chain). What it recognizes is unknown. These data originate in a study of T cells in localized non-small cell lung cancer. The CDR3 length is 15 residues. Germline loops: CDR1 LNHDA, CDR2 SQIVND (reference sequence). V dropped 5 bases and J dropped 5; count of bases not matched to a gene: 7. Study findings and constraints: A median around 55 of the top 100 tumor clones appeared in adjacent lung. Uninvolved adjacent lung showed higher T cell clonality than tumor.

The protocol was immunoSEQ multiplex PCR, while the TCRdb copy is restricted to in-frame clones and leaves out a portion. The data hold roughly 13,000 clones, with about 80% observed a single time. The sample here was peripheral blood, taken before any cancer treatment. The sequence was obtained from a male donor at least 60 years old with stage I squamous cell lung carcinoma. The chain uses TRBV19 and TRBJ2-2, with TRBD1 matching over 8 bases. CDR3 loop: CASSQGARFTGELFF. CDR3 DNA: TGTGCCAGTAGTCAGGGGGCGCGGTTTACCGGGGAGCTGTTTTTT.